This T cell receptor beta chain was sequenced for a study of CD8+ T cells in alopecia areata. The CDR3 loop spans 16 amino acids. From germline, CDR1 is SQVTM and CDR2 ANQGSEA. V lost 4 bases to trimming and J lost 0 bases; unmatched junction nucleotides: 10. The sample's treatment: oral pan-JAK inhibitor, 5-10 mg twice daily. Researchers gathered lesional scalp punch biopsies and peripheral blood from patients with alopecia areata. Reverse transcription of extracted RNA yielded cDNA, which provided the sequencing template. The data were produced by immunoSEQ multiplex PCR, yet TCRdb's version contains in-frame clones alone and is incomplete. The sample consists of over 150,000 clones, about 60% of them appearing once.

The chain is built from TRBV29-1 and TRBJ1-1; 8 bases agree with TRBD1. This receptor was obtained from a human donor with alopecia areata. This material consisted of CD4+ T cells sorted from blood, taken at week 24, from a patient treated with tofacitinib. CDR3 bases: TGCAGCGTTGTATACAGGGGGTCTCGGCTGAACACTGAAGCTTTCTTT. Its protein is CSVVYRGSRLNTEAFF.